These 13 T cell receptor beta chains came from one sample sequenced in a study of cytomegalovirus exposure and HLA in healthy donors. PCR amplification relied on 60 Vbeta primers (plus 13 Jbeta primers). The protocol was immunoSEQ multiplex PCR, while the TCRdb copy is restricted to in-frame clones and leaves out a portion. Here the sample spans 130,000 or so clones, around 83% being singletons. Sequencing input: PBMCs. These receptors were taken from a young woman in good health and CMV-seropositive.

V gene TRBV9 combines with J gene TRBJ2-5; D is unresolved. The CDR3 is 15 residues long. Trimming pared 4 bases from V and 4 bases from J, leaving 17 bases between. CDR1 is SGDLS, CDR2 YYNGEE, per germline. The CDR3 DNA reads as TGTGCCAGCAGCCCTCATATGACTGCTAGAGAGACCCAGTACTTC. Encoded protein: CASSPHMTARETQYF.

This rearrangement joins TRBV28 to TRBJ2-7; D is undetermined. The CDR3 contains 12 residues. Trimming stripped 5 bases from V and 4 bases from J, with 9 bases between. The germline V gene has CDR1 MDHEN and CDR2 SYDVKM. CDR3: CASSTSGYEQYF. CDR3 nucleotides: TGTGCCAGCAGTACCTCAGGATACGAGCAGTACTTC.

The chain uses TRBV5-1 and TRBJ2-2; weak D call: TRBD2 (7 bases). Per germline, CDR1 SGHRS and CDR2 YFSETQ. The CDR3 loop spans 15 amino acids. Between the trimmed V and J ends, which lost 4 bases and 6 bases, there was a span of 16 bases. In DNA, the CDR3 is TGCGCCAGCAGCGTTACGGGGGGCGCCCCCGGGGAGCTGTTTTTT. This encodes CASSVTGGAPGELFF.

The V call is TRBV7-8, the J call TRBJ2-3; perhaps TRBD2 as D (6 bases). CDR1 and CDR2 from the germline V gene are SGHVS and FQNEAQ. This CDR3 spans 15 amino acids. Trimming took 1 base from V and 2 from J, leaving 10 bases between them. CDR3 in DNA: TGTGCCAGCAGCTTAGATCAGGGACTCACAGATACGCAGTATTTT. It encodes CASSLDQGLTDTQYF.

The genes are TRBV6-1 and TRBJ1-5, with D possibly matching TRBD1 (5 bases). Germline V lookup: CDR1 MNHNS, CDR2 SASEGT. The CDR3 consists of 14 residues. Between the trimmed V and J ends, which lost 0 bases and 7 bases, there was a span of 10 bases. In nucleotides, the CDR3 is TGTGCCAGCAGTGAAGCGGGGGGATTCCAGCCCCAGCATTTT. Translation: CASSEAGGFQPQHF.

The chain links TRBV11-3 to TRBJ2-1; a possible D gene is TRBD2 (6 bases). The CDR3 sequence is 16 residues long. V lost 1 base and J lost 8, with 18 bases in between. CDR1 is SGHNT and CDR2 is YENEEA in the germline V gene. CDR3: CASSLGRGLLSDEQFF. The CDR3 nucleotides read TGTGCCAGCAGCTTAGGCCGGGGGTTGCTTTCGGATGAGCAGTTCTTC.

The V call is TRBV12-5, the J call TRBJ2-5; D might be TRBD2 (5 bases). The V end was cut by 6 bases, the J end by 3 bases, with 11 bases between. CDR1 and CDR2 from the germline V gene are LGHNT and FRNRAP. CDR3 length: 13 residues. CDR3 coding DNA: TGTGCTAGTGGCCGGACTTTTGAAGAGACCCAGTACTTC. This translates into CASGRTFEETQYF.

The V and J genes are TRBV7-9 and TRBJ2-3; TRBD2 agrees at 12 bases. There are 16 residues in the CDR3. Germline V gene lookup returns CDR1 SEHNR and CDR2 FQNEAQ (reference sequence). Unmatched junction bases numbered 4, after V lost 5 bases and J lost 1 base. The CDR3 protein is CASSPTSGGGTDTQYF. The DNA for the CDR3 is TGTGCCAGCAGCCCGACTAGCGGGGGAGGCACAGATACGCAGTATTTT.

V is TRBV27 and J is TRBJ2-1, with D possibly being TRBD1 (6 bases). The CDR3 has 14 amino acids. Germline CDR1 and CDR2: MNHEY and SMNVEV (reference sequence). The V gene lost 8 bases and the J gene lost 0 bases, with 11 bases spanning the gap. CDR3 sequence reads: CASREGGSYNEQFF. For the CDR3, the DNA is TGTGCCAGCCGTGAAGGGGGCTCCTACAATGAGCAGTTCTTC.

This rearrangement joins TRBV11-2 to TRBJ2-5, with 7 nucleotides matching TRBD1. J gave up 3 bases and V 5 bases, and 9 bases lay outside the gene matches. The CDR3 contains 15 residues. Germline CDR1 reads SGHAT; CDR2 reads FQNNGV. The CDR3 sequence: CASSPPQGWEETQYF. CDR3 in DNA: TGTGCCAGCAGCCCACCACAGGGGTGGGAAGAGACCCAGTACTTC.

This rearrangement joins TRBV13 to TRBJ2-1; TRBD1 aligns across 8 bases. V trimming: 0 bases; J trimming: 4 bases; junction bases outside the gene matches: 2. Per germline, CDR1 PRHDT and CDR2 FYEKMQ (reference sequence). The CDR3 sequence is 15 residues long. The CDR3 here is CASSLGRGQYNEQFF. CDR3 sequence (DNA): TGTGCCAGCAGCTTAGGCAGGGGGCAATACAATGAGCAGTTCTTC.

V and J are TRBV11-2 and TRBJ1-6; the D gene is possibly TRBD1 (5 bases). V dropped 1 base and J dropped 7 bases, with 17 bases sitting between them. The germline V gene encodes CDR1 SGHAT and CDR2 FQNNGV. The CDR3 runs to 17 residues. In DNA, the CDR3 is TGTGCCAGCAGCTTAGGCCTGGGGCCTTTGGGCAATTCACCCCTCCACTTT. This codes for CASSLGLGPLGNSPLHF.

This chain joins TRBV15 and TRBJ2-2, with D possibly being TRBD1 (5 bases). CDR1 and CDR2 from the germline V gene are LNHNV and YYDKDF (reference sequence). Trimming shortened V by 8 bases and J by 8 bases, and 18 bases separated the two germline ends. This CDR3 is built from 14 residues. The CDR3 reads CATLEGSYRGELFF. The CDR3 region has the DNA TGTGCCACCCTAGAAGGGTCCTACAGGGGGGAGCTGTTTTTT.